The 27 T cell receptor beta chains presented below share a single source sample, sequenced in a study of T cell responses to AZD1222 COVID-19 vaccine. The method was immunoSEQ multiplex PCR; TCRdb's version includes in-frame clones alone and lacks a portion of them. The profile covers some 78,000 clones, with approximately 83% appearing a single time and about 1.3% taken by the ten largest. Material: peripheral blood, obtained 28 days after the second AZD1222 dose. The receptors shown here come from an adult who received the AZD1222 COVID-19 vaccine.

The CDR3 region has the DNA TGTGCCAGCAGCTTAACCGGGAACTCCTACGAGCAGTACTTC. Protein: CASSLTGNSYEQYF. The chain combines TRBV7-9 with TRBJ2-7; D possibly corresponds to TRBD2 (5 bases). The germline V and J ends were trimmed by 2 bases and 0 bases, with 8 bases remaining between them. This CDR3 is built from 14 residues. The germline gives CDR1 SEHNR, CDR2 FQNEAQ (reference sequence).

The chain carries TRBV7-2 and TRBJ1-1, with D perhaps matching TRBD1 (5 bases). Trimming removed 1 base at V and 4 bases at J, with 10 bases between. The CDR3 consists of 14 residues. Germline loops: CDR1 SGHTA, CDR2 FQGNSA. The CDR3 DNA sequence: TGTGCCAGCAGCTTAGAACCCCAGGGCACTGAAGCTTTCTTT. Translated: CASSLEPQGTEAFF.

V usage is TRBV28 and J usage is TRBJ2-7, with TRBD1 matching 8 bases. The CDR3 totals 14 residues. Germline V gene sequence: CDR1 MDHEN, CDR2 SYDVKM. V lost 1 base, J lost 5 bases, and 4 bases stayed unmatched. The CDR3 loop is CASSLSDRGDEQYF. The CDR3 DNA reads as TGTGCCAGCAGTTTATCTGACAGGGGAGACGAGCAGTACTTC.

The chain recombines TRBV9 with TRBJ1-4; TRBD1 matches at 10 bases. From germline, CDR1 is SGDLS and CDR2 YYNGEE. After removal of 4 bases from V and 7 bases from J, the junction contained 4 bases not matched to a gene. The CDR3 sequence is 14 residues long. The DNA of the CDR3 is TGTGCCAGCAGCCATGACAGGGGGCGTGAAAAACTGTTTTTT. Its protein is CASSHDRGREKLFF.

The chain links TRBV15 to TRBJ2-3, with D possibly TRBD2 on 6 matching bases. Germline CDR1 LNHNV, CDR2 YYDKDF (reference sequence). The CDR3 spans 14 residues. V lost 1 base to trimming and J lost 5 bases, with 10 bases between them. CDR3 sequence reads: CATSRGGTGDTQYF. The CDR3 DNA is TGTGCCACCAGCAGAGGCGGGACCGGAGATACGCAGTATTTT.

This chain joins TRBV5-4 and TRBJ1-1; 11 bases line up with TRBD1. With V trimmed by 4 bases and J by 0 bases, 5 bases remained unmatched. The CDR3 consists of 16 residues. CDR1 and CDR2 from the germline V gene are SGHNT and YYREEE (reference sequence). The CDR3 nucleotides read TGTGCCAGCAGCCTCGGACAGGGGGCGATGAACACTGAAGCTTTCTTT. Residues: CASSLGQGAMNTEAFF. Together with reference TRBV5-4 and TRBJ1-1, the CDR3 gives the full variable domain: ETGVTQSPTHLIKTRGQQVTLRCSSQSGHNTVSWYQQALGQGPQFIFQYYREEENGRGNFPPRFSGLQFPNYSSELNVNALELDDSALYLCASSLGQGAMNTEAFFGQGTRLTVV.

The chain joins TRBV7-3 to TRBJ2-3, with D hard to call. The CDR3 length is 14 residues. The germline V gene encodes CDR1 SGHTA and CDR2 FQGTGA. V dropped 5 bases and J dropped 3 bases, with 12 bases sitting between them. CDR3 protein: CASSGTSGTDTQYF. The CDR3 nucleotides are TGTGCCAGCAGCGGAACAAGTGGGACAGATACGCAGTATTTT.

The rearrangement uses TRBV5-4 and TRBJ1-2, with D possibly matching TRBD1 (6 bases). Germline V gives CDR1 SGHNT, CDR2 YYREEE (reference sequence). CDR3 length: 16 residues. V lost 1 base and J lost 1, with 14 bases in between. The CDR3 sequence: CASSLWGGRYNYGYTF. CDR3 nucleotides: TGTGCCAGCAGCTTGTGGGGGGGGCGCTATAACTATGGCTACACCTTC. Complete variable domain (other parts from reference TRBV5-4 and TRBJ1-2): ETGVTQSPTHLIKTRGQQVTLRCSSQSGHNTVSWYQQALGQGPQFIFQYYREEENGRGNFPPRFSGLQFPNYSSELNVNALELDDSALYLCASSLWGGRYNYGYTFGSGTRLTVV.

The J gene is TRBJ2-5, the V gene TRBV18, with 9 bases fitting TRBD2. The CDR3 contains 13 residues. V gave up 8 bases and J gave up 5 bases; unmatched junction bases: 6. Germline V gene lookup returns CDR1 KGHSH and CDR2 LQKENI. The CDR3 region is CASVAGERETQYF. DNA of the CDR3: TGTGCCAGCGTAGCGGGAGAACGGGAGACCCAGTACTTC.

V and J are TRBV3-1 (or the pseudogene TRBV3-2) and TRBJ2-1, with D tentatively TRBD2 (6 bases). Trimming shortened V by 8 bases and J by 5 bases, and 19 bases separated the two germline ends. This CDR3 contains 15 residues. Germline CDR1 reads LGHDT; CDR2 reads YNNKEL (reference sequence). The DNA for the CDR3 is TGTGCCAGCTCCCTCTCGCGGGAAAGAGACAATGAGCAGTTCTTC. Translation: CASSLSRERDNEQFF.

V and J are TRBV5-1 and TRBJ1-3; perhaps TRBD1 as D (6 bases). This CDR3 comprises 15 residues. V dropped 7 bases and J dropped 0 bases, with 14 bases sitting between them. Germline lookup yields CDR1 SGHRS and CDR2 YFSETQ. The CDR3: CASRHEGGSGNTIYF. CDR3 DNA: TGCGCCAGCCGCCACGAAGGGGGCTCTGGAAACACCATATATTTT.

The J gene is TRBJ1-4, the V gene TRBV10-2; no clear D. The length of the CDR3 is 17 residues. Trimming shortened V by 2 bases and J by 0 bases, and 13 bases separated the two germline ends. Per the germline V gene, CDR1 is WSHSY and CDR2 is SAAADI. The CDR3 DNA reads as TGCGCCAGCAGTGAGGCCGGGCCCTTAGCAACTAATGAAAAACTGTTTTTT. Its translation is CASSEAGPLATNEKLFF.

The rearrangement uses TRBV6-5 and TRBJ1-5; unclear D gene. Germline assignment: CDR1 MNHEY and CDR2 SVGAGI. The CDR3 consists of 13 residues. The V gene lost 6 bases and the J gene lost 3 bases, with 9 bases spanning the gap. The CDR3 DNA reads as TGTGCCAGCAGATCAGCATTCAATCAGCCCCAGCATTTT. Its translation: CASRSAFNQPQHF.

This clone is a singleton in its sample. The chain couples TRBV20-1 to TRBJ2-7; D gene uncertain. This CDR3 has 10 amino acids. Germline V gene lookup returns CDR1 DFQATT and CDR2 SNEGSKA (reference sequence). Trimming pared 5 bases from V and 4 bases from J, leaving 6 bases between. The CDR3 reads CSARRYEQYF. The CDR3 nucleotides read TGCAGTGCTCGTAGGTACGAGCAGTACTTC.

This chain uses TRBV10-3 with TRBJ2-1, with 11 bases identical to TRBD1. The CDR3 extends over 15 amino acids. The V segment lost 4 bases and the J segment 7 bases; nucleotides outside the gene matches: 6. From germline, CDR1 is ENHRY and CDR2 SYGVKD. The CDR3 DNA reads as TGTGCCATCAGTGGACCGGGACAGGGGGATAATGAGCAGTTCTTC. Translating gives CAISGPGQGDNEQFF.

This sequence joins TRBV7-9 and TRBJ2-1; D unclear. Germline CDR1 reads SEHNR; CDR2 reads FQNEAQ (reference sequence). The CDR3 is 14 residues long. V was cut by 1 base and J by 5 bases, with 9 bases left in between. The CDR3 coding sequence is TGTGCCAGCAGCTTAGTTGTATCCAACAATGAGCAGTTCTTC. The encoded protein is CASSLVVSNNEQFF.

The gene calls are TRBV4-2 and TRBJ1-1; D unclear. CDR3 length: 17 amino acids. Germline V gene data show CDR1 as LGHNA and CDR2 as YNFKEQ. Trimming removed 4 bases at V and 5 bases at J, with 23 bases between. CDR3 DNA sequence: TGTGCCAGCAGCCTCAAGCCCTTGGCCCGAGAGGAAACTGAAGCTTTCTTT. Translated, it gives CASSLKPLAREETEAFF.

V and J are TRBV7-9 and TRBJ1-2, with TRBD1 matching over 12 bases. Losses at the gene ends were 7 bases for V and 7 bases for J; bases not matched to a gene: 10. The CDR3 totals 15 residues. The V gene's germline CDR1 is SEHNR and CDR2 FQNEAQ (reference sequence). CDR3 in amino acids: CASNLPGTGGGGYTF. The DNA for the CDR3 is TGTGCCAGCAATCTACCCGGGACAGGGGGCGGTGGCTACACCTTC.

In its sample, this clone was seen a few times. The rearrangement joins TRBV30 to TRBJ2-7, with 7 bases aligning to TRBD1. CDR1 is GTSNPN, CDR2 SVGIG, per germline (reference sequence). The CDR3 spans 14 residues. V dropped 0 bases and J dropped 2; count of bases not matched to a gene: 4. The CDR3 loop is CAWSVKGTAYEQYF. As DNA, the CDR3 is TGTGCCTGGAGTGTAAAGGGGACAGCCTACGAGCAGTACTTC.

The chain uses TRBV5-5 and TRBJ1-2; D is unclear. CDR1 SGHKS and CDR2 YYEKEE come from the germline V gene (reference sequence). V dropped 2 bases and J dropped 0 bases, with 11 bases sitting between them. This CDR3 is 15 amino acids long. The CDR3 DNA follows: TGTGCCAGCAGCTTATTAAGGGAGGCTAACTATGGCTACACCTTC. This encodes CASSLLREANYGYTF.

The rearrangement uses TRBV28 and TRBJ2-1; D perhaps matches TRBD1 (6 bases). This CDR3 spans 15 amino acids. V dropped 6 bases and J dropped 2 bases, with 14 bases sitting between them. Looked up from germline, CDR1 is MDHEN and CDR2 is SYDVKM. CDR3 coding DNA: TGTGCCAGCAGACGAGGGACATTCGCCTACAATGAGCAGTTCTTC. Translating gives CASRRGTFAYNEQFF. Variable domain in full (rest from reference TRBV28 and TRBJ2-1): DVKVTQSSRYLVKRTGEKVFLECVQDMDHENMFWYRQDPGLGLRLIYFSYDVKMKEKGDIPEGYSVSREKKERFSLILESASTNQTSMYLCASRRGTFAYNEQFFGPGTRLTVL.

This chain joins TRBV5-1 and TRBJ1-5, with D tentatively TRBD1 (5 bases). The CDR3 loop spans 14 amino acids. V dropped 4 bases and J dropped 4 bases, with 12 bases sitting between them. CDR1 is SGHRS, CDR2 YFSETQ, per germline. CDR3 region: CASSPTGNNQPQHF. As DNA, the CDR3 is TGCGCCAGCAGCCCCACAGGAAATAATCAGCCCCAGCATTTT.

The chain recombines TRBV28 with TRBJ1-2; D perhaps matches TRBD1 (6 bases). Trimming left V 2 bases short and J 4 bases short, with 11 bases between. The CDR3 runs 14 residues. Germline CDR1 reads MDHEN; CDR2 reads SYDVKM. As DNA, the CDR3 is TGTGCCAGCAGTTTACCAGGGGAGGGCTATGGCTACACCTTC. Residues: CASSLPGEGYGYTF.

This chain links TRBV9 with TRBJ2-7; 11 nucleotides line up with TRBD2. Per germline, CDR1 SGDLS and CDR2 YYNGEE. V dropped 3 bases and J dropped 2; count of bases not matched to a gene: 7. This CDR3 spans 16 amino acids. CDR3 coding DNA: TGTGCCAGCAGCGGAAGACTAGCGGGACCCGCCTACGAGCAGTACTTC. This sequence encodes CASSGRLAGPAYEQYF.

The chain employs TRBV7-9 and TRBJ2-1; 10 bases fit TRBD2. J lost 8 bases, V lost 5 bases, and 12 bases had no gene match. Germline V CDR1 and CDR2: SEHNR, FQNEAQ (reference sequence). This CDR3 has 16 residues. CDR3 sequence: CASSPPRASGSDEQFF. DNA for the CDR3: TGTGCCAGCAGCCCTCCCCGGGCTAGCGGGAGCGATGAGCAGTTCTTC. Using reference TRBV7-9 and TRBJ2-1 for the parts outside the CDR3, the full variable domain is DTGVSQNPRHKITKRGQNVTFRCDPISEHNRLYWYRQTLGQGPEFLTYFQNEAQLEKSRLLSDRFSAERPKGSFSTLEIQRTEQGDSAMYLCASSPPRASGSDEQFFGPGTRLTVL.

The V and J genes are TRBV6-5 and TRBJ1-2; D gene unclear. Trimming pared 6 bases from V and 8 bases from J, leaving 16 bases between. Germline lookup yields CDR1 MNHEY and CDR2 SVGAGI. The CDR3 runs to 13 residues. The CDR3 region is CASSPTSGTGYTF. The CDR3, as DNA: TGTGCCAGCAGCCCCACGTCGGGTACCGGCTACACCTTC.

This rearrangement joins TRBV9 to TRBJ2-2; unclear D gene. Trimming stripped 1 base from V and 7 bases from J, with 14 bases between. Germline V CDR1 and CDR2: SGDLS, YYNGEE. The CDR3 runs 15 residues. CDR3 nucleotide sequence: TGTGCCAGCAGCGTATTTCTGGAGAAAGGCGGGGAGCTGTTTTTT. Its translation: CASSVFLEKGGELFF.